Shown below are 21 T cell receptor beta chains from a single sample sequenced in a study of immune evolution from preneoplasia to lung adenocarcinoma (TCRdb year 2021). Libraries were built with the immunoSEQ multiplex PCR assay. TCRdb re-hosts the immuneACCESS table, in-frame sequences only. Its copies lack some clones; in the studies checked, an unresolved V gene accounts for under half of them, and the cause for the rest is not known. The sample table holds more than 4,000 clones, of which roughly 76% were seen once. The biggest ten clones account for about 10% of the sample. The sequenced sample was FFPE minimally invasive lung adenocarcinoma tissue. The cell subset or site label here, explained by the study, means: micro-invasive lung adenocarcinoma (MIA). The receptors here all came from a person aged 55-79 years with lung adenocarcinoma.

The rearrangement links TRBV12-5 to TRBJ2-3, with D perhaps being TRBD1 or TRBD2 (5 bases each). CDR1 is LGHNT and CDR2 is FRNRAP in the germline V gene. This CDR3 has 16 residues. Trimming shortened V by 0 bases and J by 6 bases, and 16 bases separated the two germline ends. As DNA, the CDR3 is TGTGCTAGTGGTTTGGTGGTAGGGGTCAGAGGGGATACGCAGTATTTT. This gives the protein CASGLVVGVRGDTQYF.

This sequence joins TRBV30 and TRBJ1-5, with D perhaps TRBD1 (5 bases). Germline CDR1 is GTSNPN and CDR2 is SVGIG (reference sequence). Trimming removed 2 bases at V and 7 bases at J, with 21 bases between. CDR3 size: 16 residues. The CDR3 DNA reads TGTGCCTGGAGTACGGGTGGTTTTACTCGGGGGCAGCCCCAGCATTTT. Amino acids: CAWSTGGFTRGQPQHF.

This chain connects TRBV5-4 to TRBJ1-2; 10 bases are a match to TRBD1. The CDR3 loop spans 12 amino acids. With V trimmed by 2 bases and J by 13 bases, 5 bases remained unmatched. Germline-derived CDR1 and CDR2 are SGHNT and YYREEE (reference sequence). In DNA form, the CDR3 reads TGTGCCAGCAGCTTACCCGACAGGGGGCCCACCTTC. Translation: CASSLPDRGPTF. The whole variable domain, remainder taken from reference TRBV5-4 and TRBJ1-2, is ETGVTQSPTHLIKTRGQQVTLRCSSQSGHNTVSWYQQALGQGPQFIFQYYREEENGRGNFPPRFSGLQFPNYSSELNVNALELDDSALYLCASSLPDRGPTFGSGTRLTVV.

This clone was recorded a few times. The chain links TRBV6-6 to TRBJ2-7; D unclear. V lost 6 bases and J lost 2, with 14 bases in between. CDR3 size: 14 residues. Germline lookup yields CDR1 MNHNY and CDR2 SVGAGI (reference sequence). CDR3: CASSDGRGTYEQYF. The DNA of the CDR3 is TGTGCCAGCAGCGACGGAAGAGGCACCTACGAGCAGTACTTC.

J is TRBJ2-5 and V is TRBV5-1; D perhaps matches TRBD1 (6 bases). Per germline, CDR1 SGHRS and CDR2 YFSETQ. Trimming took 0 bases from V and 0 from J, leaving 9 bases between them. The CDR3 runs 15 residues. CDR3 residues: CASSLVGQNQETQYF. CDR3 DNA sequence: TGCGCCAGCAGCTTGGTGGGACAAAACCAAGAGACCCAGTACTTC.

The chain joins TRBV4-1 to TRBJ2-3, with 10 positions matching TRBD2. V trimming: 0 bases; J trimming: 4 bases; junction bases outside the gene matches: 4. CDR1 MGHRA and CDR2 YSYEKL come from the germline V gene. The CDR3 runs to 16 residues. For the CDR3, the DNA is TGCGCCAGCAGCCAAGATTTAGCGGGGGGCGCAGATACGCAGTATTTT. It codes for CASSQDLAGGADTQYF.

The chain links TRBV7-8 to TRBJ1-1; unclear D gene. This CDR3 spans 14 amino acids. Trimming removed 3 bases from V and 0 bases from J, with 8 bases in between. Germline V gene lookup returns CDR1 SGHVS and CDR2 FQNEAQ. CDR3 loop: CASSFAGMNTEAFF. The CDR3 coding sequence is TGTGCCAGCAGCTTCGCGGGGATGAACACTGAAGCTTTCTTT. Full variable domain (missing parts from reference TRBV7-8 and TRBJ1-1): GAGVSQSPRYKVAKRGQDVALRCDPISGHVSLFWYQQALGQGPEFLTYFQNEAQLDKSGLPSDRFFAERPEGSVSTLKIQRTQQEDSAVYLCASSFAGMNTEAFFGQGTRLTVV.

This clone was picked up a small number of times. The chain combines TRBV5-1 with TRBJ2-2; D gene unclear. Trimming pared 2 bases from V and 1 base from J, leaving 12 bases between. Germline V lookup: CDR1 SGHRS, CDR2 YFSETQ. This CDR3 has 16 amino acids. This chain's CDR3 is CASSFLPSENTGELFF. The CDR3 coding sequence is TGCGCCAGCAGCTTCCTACCGTCGGAGAACACCGGGGAGCTGTTTTTT.

This CDR3 reads CSLRGGDGYTF. The DNA of the CDR3 is TGCAGCCTCCGCGGAGGGGATGGCTACACCTTC. The chain joins TRBV29-1 to TRBJ1-2; possible D gene TRBD1, 5 bases. The CDR3 has 11 amino acids. Trimming cost V 8 bases and J 6 bases, with 13 bases left between them. Looked up from germline, CDR1 is SQVTM and CDR2 is ANQGSEA.

CDR3 sequence: CASSDQSSGANVLTF. CDR3 nucleotides: TGTGCCAGCAGTGATCAGAGCTCTGGGGCCAACGTCCTGACTTTC. This chain links TRBV6-1 with TRBJ2-6; unclear D gene. The V and J ends lost 3 bases and 0 bases respectively, with 6 bases between them. CDR1 MNHNS and CDR2 SASEGT come from the germline V gene. CDR3 length equals 15 residues.

This chain links TRBV5-6 with TRBJ2-3, with 11 positions matching TRBD1. CDR1 and CDR2 from the germline V gene are SGHDT and YYEEEE. Trimming removed 4 bases from V and 2 bases from J; junction bases left unmatched: 15. The CDR3 runs to 19 residues. CDR3: CASSRTPGQGVRVTDTQYF. CDR3 nucleotide sequence: TGTGCCAGCAGCAGAACGCCGGGACAGGGGGTGAGGGTCACAGATACGCAGTATTTT.

This clone has just a few counts. The chain joins TRBV28 to TRBJ1-1; maybe TRBD1 (6 bases). CDR1 MDHEN and CDR2 SYDVKM come from the germline V gene. There are 16 residues in the CDR3. V was pared by 2 bases and J by 4 bases, with 17 bases between. DNA of the CDR3: TGTGCCAGCAGTTTACCTGGGGACCAGGGGCCCACTGAAGCTTTCTTT. Amino acid sequence: CASSLPGDQGPTEAFF.

The V gene is TRBV7-3, the J gene TRBJ2-1; the D gene could be TRBD1 or TRBD2 (5 bases each). The length of the CDR3 is 13 residues. Trimming left V 3 bases short and J 8 bases short, with 11 bases between. From germline, CDR1 is SGHTA and CDR2 FQGTGA. CDR3 in DNA: TGTGCCAGCAGCTTTCTCCGGGACGATGAGCAGTTCTTC. Translation gives CASSFLRDDEQFF.

There are a few counts of this clone. The chain employs TRBV6-1 and TRBJ1-5; no reliable D call. The V and J ends lost 6 bases and 0 bases respectively, with 12 bases between them. This CDR3 is 15 amino acids long. In germline, CDR1 is MNHNS, CDR2 SASEGT. CDR3: CASSPSADSNQPQHF. The CDR3, as DNA: TGTGCCAGCAGCCCTTCGGCAGATAGCAATCAGCCCCAGCATTTT.

Turning to this clone: At the DNA level, this CDR3 is encoded by other sequences in the same sample as well. This sequence joins TRBV5-6 and TRBJ2-1; 11 positions agree with TRBD2. J lost 6 bases, V lost 0 bases, and 2 bases had no gene match. The CDR3 extends over 15 amino acids. Germline V CDR1 and CDR2: SGHDT, YYEEEE. CDR3 region: CASSLVSGGGNEQFF. The CDR3 bases are TGTGCCAGCAGCTTGGTTAGCGGGGGGGGCAATGAGCAGTTCTTC. Variable domain in full (rest from reference TRBV5-6 and TRBJ2-1): DAGVTQSPTHLIKTRGQQVTLRCSPKSGHDTVSWYQQALGQGPQFIFQYYEEEERQRGNFPDRFSGHQFPNYSSELNVNALLLGDSALYLCASSLVSGGGNEQFFGPGTRLTVL.

The rearrangement joins TRBV5-5 to TRBJ2-5; D could derive from TRBD1 or TRBD2 (6 bases each). This CDR3 spans 14 amino acids. Trimming removed 3 bases at V and 5 bases at J, with 14 bases between. Germline V gene sequence: CDR1 SGHKS, CDR2 YYEKEE (reference sequence). CDR3 DNA: TGTGCCAGCAGCTGGGACACGGGGAGGGAGACCCAGTACTTC. Translation: CASSWDTGRETQYF. Combining the CDR3 with reference TRBV5-5 and TRBJ2-5 gives the whole variable domain DAGVTQSPTHLIKTRGQQVTLRCSPISGHKSVSWYQQVLGQGPQFIFQYYEKEERGRGNFPDRFSARQFPNYSSELNVNALLLGDSALYLCASSWDTGRETQYFGPGTRLLVL.

V usage is TRBV2 and J usage is TRBJ2-3; TRBD1 agrees at 7 bases. Germline CDR1 SNHLY, CDR2 FYNNEI. V was clipped by 4 bases and J by 0 bases; unmatched bases: 4. CDR3 size: 15 residues. CDR3 in DNA: TGTGCCAGCAGTGGTGGGGACAGTAGCACAGATACGCAGTATTTT. The encoded protein is CASSGGDSSTDTQYF.

The chain links TRBV30 to TRBJ2-6, with D unresolved. Germline loops: CDR1 GTSNPN, CDR2 SVGIG (reference sequence). The ends were cut back, 2 bases at V and 2 bases at J, with 13 bases in the middle. The CDR3 is 16 residues long. This CDR3 reads CAWSTPAITGANVLTF. DNA of the CDR3: TGTGCCTGGAGTACCCCAGCGATAACTGGGGCCAACGTCCTGACTTTC.

V gene TRBV5-1 combines with J gene TRBJ2-7; 10 nucleotides agree with TRBD1. Germline CDR1 is SGHRS and CDR2 is YFSETQ. The CDR3 spans 14 residues. J gave up 7 bases and V 4 bases, and 8 bases lay outside the gene matches. The CDR3, as DNA: TGCGCCAGCAGCGTGGGACAGGGGAGGGGAGAGCAGTACTTC. Encoded protein: CASSVGQGRGEQYF.

CDR3 amino acids: CASSKVPPHPGNTIYF. The CDR3 bases are TGTGCCAGCAGCAAAGTCCCGCCCCATCCGGGAAACACCATATATTTT. This chain connects TRBV21-1 to TRBJ1-3. TRBV21-1 is marked as a pseudogene. CDR3 length: 16 residues.

This clone was picked up a small number of times. The V and J genes are TRBV5-1 and TRBJ1-1; D call uncertain. The CDR3 sequence is 13 residues long. The germline CDR1 and CDR2 sequences are SGHRS and YFSETQ. V was shortened by 0 bases and J by 6 bases, with 9 bases between the two germline ends. The CDR3 DNA follows: TGCGCCAGCAGCTTGGAGGGTATACCTGAAGCTTTCTTT. Protein: CASSLEGIPEAFF.